This entry lists 20 T cell receptor beta chains sequenced from one sample in a study of blood T cell repertoires in COVID-19. Measured with immunoSEQ multiplex PCR; TCRdb has only the in-frame clones, and not every one. This table has approximately 150,000 clones, approximately 78% appearing once. The sequenced sample was peripheral blood. The receptors here all came from a human donor with acute or convalescent COVID-19. The donor label of this sample is uncertain.

This rearrangement joins TRBV12-5 to TRBJ2-6; D is undetermined. Germline V gives CDR1 LGHNT, CDR2 FRNRAP. The V end was cut by 0 bases, the J end by 1 base, with 16 bases between. The CDR3 is made up of 19 amino acids. In nucleotides, the CDR3 is TGTGCTAGTGGTTTGGTCGAGCTAAGTTCGAGGTCTGGGGCCAACGTCCTGACTTTC. It codes for CASGLVELSSRSGANVLTF. The entire variable domain, with the rest obtained from reference TRBV12-5 and TRBJ2-6, is as follows: DARVTQTPRHKVTEMGQEVTMRCQPILGHNTVFWYRQTMMQGLELLAYFRNRAPLDDSGMPKDRFSAEMPDATLATLKIQPSEPRDSAVYFCASGLVELSSRSGANVLTFGAGSRLTVL.

The V call is TRBV6-5, the J call TRBJ2-2; no clear D gene. Trimming left V 0 bases short and J 0 bases short, with 8 bases between. Per germline, CDR1 MNHEY and CDR2 SVGAGI. The CDR3 consists of 16 residues. CDR3 loop: CASSYSGQANTGELFF. For the CDR3, the DNA is TGTGCCAGCAGTTACTCTGGCCAGGCGAACACCGGGGAGCTGTTTTTT.

This clone was found once. This chain connects TRBV7-2 to TRBJ1-3; D is possibly TRBD1 (6 bases). Germline V gives CDR1 SGHTA, CDR2 FQGNSA. The CDR3 spans 16 residues. The V gene lost 4 bases and the J gene lost 2 bases, with 15 bases spanning the gap. DNA of the CDR3: TGTGCCAGCAGCTCCAACAGGGTTATGGCTGGAAACACCATATATTTT. Residues: CASSSNRVMAGNTIYF.

The V gene is TRBV19, the J gene TRBJ2-4; the match to TRBD1 covers 7 bases. This CDR3 comprises 15 residues. Trimming cost V 5 bases and J 4 bases; bases outside gene matches: 8. The germline V gene has CDR1 LNHDA and CDR2 SQIVND (reference sequence). The CDR3 nucleotides are TGTGCCAGTAGTCCCCCCGGGACAGAGAAAAACATTCAGTACTTC. Encoded protein: CASSPPGTEKNIQYF.

The chain recombines TRBV19 with TRBJ1-5; 9 nucleotides match TRBD1. Germline V gene data show CDR1 as LNHDA and CDR2 as SQIVND (reference sequence). The trim removed 5 bases at V and 3 bases at J, leaving 8 bases unmatched. This CDR3 contains 16 residues. CDR3 loop: CASSVHGQGNNQPQHF. CDR3 sequence (DNA): TGTGCCAGTAGTGTCCACGGACAGGGGAACAATCAGCCCCAGCATTTT.

The V call is TRBV27, the J call TRBJ2-7, with 9 bases identical to TRBD1. Per the germline V gene, CDR1 is MNHEY and CDR2 is SMNVEV (reference sequence). V lost 1 base to trimming and J lost 5 bases; unmatched junction nucleotides: 15. There are 18 residues in the CDR3. The chain's CDR3 is CASSLFANWGQGVNEQYF. The CDR3 DNA reads TGTGCCAGCAGTTTATTTGCTAATTGGGGACAGGGTGTCAACGAGCAGTACTTC.

The chain employs TRBV19 and TRBJ2-1; 8 nucleotides agree with TRBD1. The CDR3 length is 15 residues. Germline CDR1 is LNHDA and CDR2 is SQIVND (reference sequence). The ends lost 5 bases at V and 4 bases at J; junction bases unmatched: 7. The CDR3 DNA is TGTGCCAGTAGTCGGACAGGGATAAATTACAATGAGCAGTTCTTC. This encodes CASSRTGINYNEQFF.

V usage is TRBV15 and J usage is TRBJ2-3; possibly TRBD2 for D (7 bases). Germline lookup yields CDR1 LNHNV and CDR2 YYDKDF (reference sequence). Trimming cost V 0 bases and J 5 bases, with 12 bases left between them. This CDR3 region has 15 residues. The CDR3 is CATSRDGGQIDTQYF. The CDR3 DNA is TGTGCCACCAGCAGAGACGGGGGGCAGATAGATACGCAGTATTTT.

The chain carries TRBV11-2 and TRBJ2-1, with D possibly matching TRBD1 (6 bases). The length of the CDR3 is 16 residues. Germline CDR1 and CDR2: SGHAT and FQNNGV. Trimming took off 4 bases at V and 9 bases at J, with 22 bases between the two ends. The CDR3 nucleotides are TGTGCCAGCAGCTCCTTTCCGGGATCGAGAGGGGGTGAGCAGTTCTTC. Translation: CASSSFPGSRGGEQFF.

The V and J genes are TRBV19 and TRBJ1-4; TRBD1 aligns across 8 bases. The V and J ends lost 10 bases and 8 bases, in that order; junction bases with no gene match: 12. The germline V gene has CDR1 LNHDA and CDR2 SQIVND (reference sequence). CDR3 length: 14 amino acids. The CDR3 is CATDAGGRREKLFF. The CDR3 nucleotides read TGTGCCACGGACGCAGGGGGCCGACGAGAAAAACTGTTTTTT.

The chain links TRBV2 to TRBJ2-1; 8 positions match TRBD2. Germline V gene lookup returns CDR1 SNHLY and CDR2 FYNNEI. This CDR3 is built from 18 residues. V trimming: 4 bases; J trimming: 0 bases; junction bases outside the gene matches: 11. CDR3 sequence: CASSGLASLDSSYNEQFF. CDR3 DNA: TGTGCCAGCAGTGGACTAGCGAGCCTCGACAGCTCCTACAATGAGCAGTTCTTC.

The gene calls are TRBV3-1 (or the pseudogene TRBV3-2) and TRBJ1-3, with D unresolved. From germline, CDR1 is LGHDT and CDR2 YNNKEL (reference sequence). Trimming stripped 3 bases from V and 1 base from J, with 7 bases between. The CDR3 contains 14 residues. CDR3 sequence (DNA): TGTGCCAGCAGCCACCTTAATTCTGGAAACACCATATATTTT. Translating gives CASSHLNSGNTIYF.

This chain connects TRBV19 to TRBJ1-5, with 7 bases fitting TRBD1. J gave up 4 bases and V 4 bases, and 4 bases lay outside the gene matches. The CDR3 loop spans 14 amino acids. CDR1 LNHDA and CDR2 SQIVND come from the germline V gene (reference sequence). CDR3 in DNA: TGTGCCAGTAGTACGGGACAGCTGAATCAGCCCCAGCATTTT. The encoded protein is CASSTGQLNQPQHF.

The rearrangement uses TRBV5-6 and TRBJ1-1; D gene uncertain. The CDR3 length is 11 residues. Trimming took 5 bases from V and 6 from J, leaving 8 bases between them. Germline lookup yields CDR1 SGHDT and CDR2 YYEEEE. The CDR3, as DNA: TGTGCCAGCAGTCGGTACGCTGAAGCTTTCTTT. Protein: CASSRYAEAFF.

Comments on this clone: One junction end does not reproduce the germline sequence, and a read error may be involved. The genes are TRBV29-1 and TRBJ1-1; no definite D call. Germline values: CDR1 SQVTM, CDR2 ANQGSEA. The CDR3 spans 13 residues. In nucleotides, the CDR3 is TGCAGCGTTCAAGAACAGCCGAGAACTGAAGCTTTCTTT. Translation gives CSVQEQPRTEAFF.

J is TRBJ2-1 and V is TRBV6-6; 7 bases fit TRBD2. The germline V gene has CDR1 MNHNY and CDR2 SVGAGI (reference sequence). This CDR3 has 12 residues. Unmatched junction bases numbered 3, after V lost 6 bases and J lost 7 bases. The CDR3: CASRLAENEQFF. The CDR3 coding sequence is TGTGCCAGCAGGCTAGCGGAGAATGAGCAGTTCTTC.

The CDR3 loop is CSARVVEKLFF. For the CDR3, the DNA is TGCAGCGCCCGGGTGGTCGAAAAACTGTTTTTT. J is TRBJ1-4 and V is TRBV29-1; D ambiguous. Trimming took off 7 bases at V and 8 bases at J, with 11 bases between the two ends. Germline CDR1 SQVTM, CDR2 ANQGSEA. This CDR3 has 11 amino acids.

This clone was picked up a small number of times. The chain employs TRBV3-1 (or the pseudogene TRBV3-2) and TRBJ1-3, with D possibly TRBD1 on 6 matching bases. The CDR3 loop spans 14 amino acids. The germline V gene has CDR1 LGHDT and CDR2 YNNKEL (reference sequence). The V gene lost 4 bases and the J gene lost 2 bases, with 9 bases spanning the gap. DNA for the CDR3: TGTGCCAGCAGCCCACGGACAGCTGGAAACACCATATATTTT. Its translation is CASSPRTAGNTIYF.

This clone was observed a single time. The chain combines TRBV5-4 with TRBJ1-2, with D maybe TRBD1 (6 bases). The CDR3 is 13 amino acids. Looked up from germline, CDR1 is SGHNT and CDR2 is YYREEE (reference sequence). The V end was cut by 7 bases, the J end by 4 bases, with 14 bases between. In nucleotides, the CDR3 is TGTGCCAGCGGAGTACAGGGATCCTATGGCTACACCTTC. The encoded protein is CASGVQGSYGYTF.

This clone turned up a few times. The chain carries TRBV19 and TRBJ1-5; 9 nucleotides line up with TRBD1. Germline V gene data show CDR1 as LNHDA and CDR2 as SQIVND (reference sequence). Trimming removed 5 bases from V and 7 bases from J; junction bases left unmatched: 0. The CDR3 covers 12 residues. CDR3 region: CASSGQGQPQHF. CDR3 in DNA: TGTGCCAGTAGTGGACAGGGGCAGCCCCAGCATTTT. The full variable domain, completed using reference TRBV19 and TRBJ1-5, is DGGITQSPKYLFRKEGQNVTLSCEQNLNHDAMYWYRQDPGQGLRLIYYSQIVNDFQKGDIAEGYSVSREKKESFPLTVTSAQKNPTAFYLCASSGQGQPQHFGDGTRLSIL.